This TCR beta chain was documented in a study of T cell clonality in common variable immunodeficiency. Profiling relied on immunoSEQ multiplex PCR, and the TCRdb table lists in-frame clones only, not all of them. The counts give about 43,000 clones, none of them seen only once; over 2% is held by the top ten. Germline CDR1 SGHTA, CDR2 FQGTGA. V was clipped by 1 base and J by 5 bases, with 11 bases between them. The CDR3 totals 15 residues. The table lists this clone with many counts. The antigen is unknown. Sequencing ends 3 residues short of the CDR3 end; the germline J gene provides the rest. Study-level results: Repertoire-complication correlations in CVID were limited by patient heterogeneity.

The rearrangement links TRBV7-3 to TRBJ2-2; a weak D match, TRBD2 (5 bases). The origin of this receptor is a person aged 18-70 years in good health. Sequenced sample: peripheral blood mononuclear cells. The CDR3 region is CASSLNSQRTGELFF. CDR3 DNA (partial): TGTGCCAGCAGCTTAAACAGTCAGCGGACCGGGGAG.